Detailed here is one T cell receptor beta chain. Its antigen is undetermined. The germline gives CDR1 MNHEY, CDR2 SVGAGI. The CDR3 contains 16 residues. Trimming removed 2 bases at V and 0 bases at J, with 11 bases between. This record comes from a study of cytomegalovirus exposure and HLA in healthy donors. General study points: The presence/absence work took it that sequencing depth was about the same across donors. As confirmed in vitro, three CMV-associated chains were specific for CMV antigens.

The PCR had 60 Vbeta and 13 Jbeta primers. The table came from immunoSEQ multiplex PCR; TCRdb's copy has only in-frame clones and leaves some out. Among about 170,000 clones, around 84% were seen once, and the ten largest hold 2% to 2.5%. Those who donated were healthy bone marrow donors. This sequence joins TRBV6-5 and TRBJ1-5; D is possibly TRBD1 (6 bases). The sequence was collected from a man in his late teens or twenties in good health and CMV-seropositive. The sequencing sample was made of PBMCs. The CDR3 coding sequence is TGTGCCAGCAGTTACACAGGGACGACTAGCAATCAGCCCCAGCATTTT. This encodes CASSYTGTTSNQPQHF.